This T cell receptor (beta chain) was sequenced in a study of human T cells and chemical hapten exposure. Across the study: DPC at 2% was the sensitizing agent, placed on roughly 2 cm by roughly 2 cm of upper inner arm skin.

The CDR3 loop spans 13 amino acids. CDR1 and CDR2 from the germline V gene are SGHDN and FVKESK. The ends were cut back, 0 bases at V and 2 bases at J, with 4 bases in the middle. This clonotype has a handful of counts. Antigen: not known. Time point given: patch test 2, 6 weeks after DPC sensitization. As for treatment: therapeutic diphenylcyclopropenone sensitization with weekly scalp DPC. Whole blood that had not been fractionated was the source of extracted total RNA. TCRdb reprocessed the RACE reads via MiXCR and lists one record per CDR3 protein. Among 65,000 to 95,000 distinct CDR3 sequences listed, more than 6.5% were seen once. General study points: PT1 expanded TCR counts correlated positively with patch test score. In comparison with controls, expanded TCRs gave rise to a significantly larger number of large CDR3 similarity clusters.

The rearrangement links TRBV14 to TRBJ1-1; D call uncertain. The sequences come from whole blood, collected in connection with sensitization to the hapten diphenylcyclopropenone (DPC). The source is a young woman with alopecia areata. Some clones in this sample may be carry-over from other donors' samples. CDR3 loop: CASSQDRNTEAFF. The CDR3 DNA is TGTGCCAGCAGCCAAGACAGAAACACTGAAGCTTTCTTT.